Listed here are 15 T cell receptor beta chains from one sample, sequenced in a study of blood T cells in healthy people across ages. A second PCR of about 6 to 11 cycles used a sample-barcoded 5' primer and a J-beta primer mix. TCRdb re-analysed the 5' RACE reads in MiXCR, keeping a single row per CDR3 protein. The table shows 750,000 to 1,000,000 distinct CDR3 sequences, with 25% to 35% occurring only once. This sample was also put to use in a study of T cells of mothers and their children.

The sequencing sample was made of blood. The receptor source for this set is a woman in her forties in good health.

This sequence joins TRBV7-9 and TRBJ2-2; D uncertain. The V gene's germline CDR1 is SEHNR and CDR2 FQNEAQ (reference sequence). The length of the CDR3 is 14 residues. Trimming left V 5 bases short and J 0 bases short, with 7 bases between. CDR3 in amino acids: CASSPSTNTGELFF. CDR3 DNA sequence: TGTGCCAGCAGCCCATCCACGAACACCGGGGAGCTGTTTTTT.

The J gene is TRBJ1-3, the V gene TRBV7-2; D unclear. Germline V lookup: CDR1 SGHTA, CDR2 FQGNSA. The CDR3 is 13 residues long. The ends were cut back, 4 bases at V and 7 bases at J, with 11 bases in the middle. The CDR3 coding sequence is TGTGCCAGCAGCTCCCAGAGGGTTAACACCATATATTTT. Translation gives CASSSQRVNTIYF.

The genes are TRBV28 and TRBJ1-2; D remains ambiguous. The CDR3 loop spans 13 amino acids. The germline V gene encodes CDR1 MDHEN and CDR2 SYDVKM. V lost 5 bases, J lost 8 bases, and 15 bases lay in between. CDR3 protein: CASSLQHVRGYTF. In DNA, the CDR3 is TGTGCCAGCAGTCTCCAACATGTGCGGGGCTACACCTTC.

This chain uses TRBV7-2 with TRBJ2-5; D perhaps matches TRBD2 (6 bases). CDR1 and CDR2 from the germline V gene are SGHTA and FQGNSA. Between the trimmed V and J ends, which lost 3 bases and 5 bases, there was a span of 16 bases. This CDR3 comprises 15 residues. CDR3 nucleotide sequence: TGTGCCAGCAGCTTTGAAGGCCGCGGGGAGGAGACCCAGTACTTC. It translates to CASSFEGRGEETQYF.

The chain couples TRBV28 to TRBJ1-3; the D is unclear. CDR1 and CDR2 from the germline V gene are MDHEN and SYDVKM. Trimming took 3 bases from V and 0 from J, leaving 15 bases between them. The CDR3 sequence is 17 residues long. As DNA, the CDR3 is TGTGCCAGCAGTTTCAATCTCCGGGAAACCTCTGGAAACACCATATATTTT. Translating gives CASSFNLRETSGNTIYF.

The rearrangement uses TRBV9 and TRBJ1-1, with D hard to call. The V gene lost 6 bases and the J gene lost 0 bases, with 15 bases spanning the gap. The CDR3 spans 15 residues. CDR1 is SGDLS and CDR2 is YYNGEE in the germline V gene. The CDR3 here is CASTIYPDMNTEAFF. The CDR3 bases are TGTGCCAGCACCATTTACCCAGACATGAACACTGAAGCTTTCTTT.

This clonotype has more than one count but fewer than ten. The chain employs TRBV7-9 and TRBJ1-2, with 12 positions matching TRBD1. Germline V gene sequence: CDR1 SEHNR, CDR2 FQNEAQ (reference sequence). The CDR3 length is 15 residues. The V segment lost 6 bases and the J segment 6 bases; nucleotides outside the gene matches: 8. The CDR3 region is CASRSGTGGMDGYTF. Here the CDR3 DNA reads TGTGCCAGCAGATCAGGGACAGGGGGCATGGATGGCTACACCTTC.

The rearrangement links TRBV7-8 to TRBJ1-5; 9 bases are shared with TRBD1. V trimming: 5 bases; J trimming: 7 bases; junction bases outside the gene matches: 9. Germline V CDR1 and CDR2: SGHVS, FQNEAQ. The CDR3 length is 15 residues. The CDR3 protein is CASSPGQGGIQPQHF. The CDR3 DNA sequence: TGTGCCAGCAGCCCGGGACAGGGAGGTATCCAGCCCCAGCATTTT. The complete variable domain, with remaining parts taken from reference TRBV7-8 and TRBJ1-5, reads GAGVSQSPRYKVAKRGQDVALRCDPISGHVSLFWYQQALGQGPEFLTYFQNEAQLDKSGLPSDRFFAERPEGSVSTLKIQRTQQEDSAVYLCASSPGQGGIQPQHFGDGTRLSIL.

Details on this clonotype: A read error is possible here, since a much larger clone lies one base away. The rearrangement joins TRBV6-2 or TRBV6-3 to TRBJ2-3; tentatively, D is TRBD2 (6 bases). Trimming cost V 6 bases and J 5 bases, with 12 bases left between them. The CDR3 is 13 amino acids. Germline CDR1 and CDR2: MNHEY and SVGEGT. As DNA, the CDR3 is TGTGCCAGCAGCCCCGGGAGTCTAGATACGCAGTATTTT. As protein: CASSPGSLDTQYF.

This clonotype was detected ten times or more. This chain links TRBV20-1 with TRBJ2-7; D ambiguous. The germline gives CDR1 DFQATT, CDR2 SNEGSKA (reference sequence). The CDR3 length is 12 residues. V gave up 6 bases and J gave up 2 bases, with 11 bases separating them. The CDR3 DNA sequence: TGCAGTGCGGTACAGACCACCTACGAGCAGTACTTC. Its translation is CSAVQTTYEQYF.

CDR3 DNA sequence: TGTGCCAGCTCACCGTCAAGGGGGAACACTGAAGCTTTCTTT. It yields the protein CASSPSRGNTEAFF. This chain joins TRBV18 and TRBJ1-1, with D possibly being TRBD1 (5 bases). The germline V gene has CDR1 KGHSH and CDR2 LQKENI. V lost 3 bases to trimming and J lost 1 base, with 9 bases between them. There are 14 residues in the CDR3. Looking up the rest from reference TRBV18 and TRBJ1-1 gives the full variable domain: NAGVMQNPRHLVRRRGQEARLRCSPMKGHSHVYWYRQLPEEGLKFMVYLQKENIIDESGMPKERFSAEFPKEGPSILRIQQVVRGDSAAYFCASSPSRGNTEAFFGQGTRLTVV.

The rearrangement uses TRBV27 and TRBJ2-7, with a weak D call TRBD2 (5 bases). The V and J ends lost 2 bases and 9 bases respectively, with 11 bases between them. The germline V gene encodes CDR1 MNHEY and CDR2 SMNVEV (reference sequence). The CDR3 loop spans 12 amino acids. In DNA, the CDR3 is TGTGCCAGCAGTTTAAACGAGGGCAGGCAGTACTTC. Encoded protein: CASSLNEGRQYF.

This clonotype appeared many times. The chain links TRBV28 to TRBJ2-5, with D perhaps matching TRBD1 (6 bases). The CDR3 loop spans 16 amino acids. Per germline, CDR1 MDHEN and CDR2 SYDVKM. The V and J ends lost 2 bases and 4 bases respectively, with 17 bases between them. CDR3 DNA: TGTGCCAGCAGTTTAGGGTTAAGGGAACAGGGAGAGACCCAGTACTTC. It specifies CASSLGLREQGETQYF.

This clonotype was observed a few times. This chain links TRBV20-1 with TRBJ1-1, with no clear D. The CDR3 runs to 12 residues. Germline assignment: CDR1 DFQATT and CDR2 SNEGSKA (reference sequence). Trimming removed 6 bases from V and 3 bases from J, with 11 bases in between. The CDR3 DNA follows: TGCAGTGCCCCTGGAATCTACACTGAAGCTTTCTTT. Translating gives CSAPGIYTEAFF.

Comments on this clonotype: A much larger clone lies a single base off, so this may be a read error. This chain connects TRBV7-3 to TRBJ2-5; TRBD1 matches at 7 bases. Germline V gene lookup returns CDR1 SGHTA and CDR2 FQGTGA. CDR3 length: 14 residues. The CDR3 sequence is CVSSQGTGEGTQYF. CDR3 DNA sequence: TGTGTCAGCAGCCAAGGCACAGGGGAAGGGACCCAGTACTTC.